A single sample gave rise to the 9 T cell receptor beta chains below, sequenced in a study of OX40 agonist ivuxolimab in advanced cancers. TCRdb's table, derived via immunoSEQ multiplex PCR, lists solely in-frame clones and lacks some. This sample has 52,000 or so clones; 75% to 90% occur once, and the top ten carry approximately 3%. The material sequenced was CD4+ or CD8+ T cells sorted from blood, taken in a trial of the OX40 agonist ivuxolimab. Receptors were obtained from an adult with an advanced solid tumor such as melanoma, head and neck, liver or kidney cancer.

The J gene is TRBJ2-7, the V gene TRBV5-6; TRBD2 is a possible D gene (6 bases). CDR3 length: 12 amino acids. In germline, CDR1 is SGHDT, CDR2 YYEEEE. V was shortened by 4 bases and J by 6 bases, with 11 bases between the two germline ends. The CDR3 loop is CASSRTSIEQYF. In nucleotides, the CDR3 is TGTGCCAGCAGCCGAACTAGCATCGAGCAGTACTTC.

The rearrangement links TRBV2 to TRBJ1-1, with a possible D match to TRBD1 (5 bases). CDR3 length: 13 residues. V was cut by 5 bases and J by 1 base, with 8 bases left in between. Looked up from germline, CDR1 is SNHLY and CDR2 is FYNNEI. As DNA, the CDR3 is TGTGCCAGCAGTCCGCAGGGGAACACTGAAGCTTTCTTT. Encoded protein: CASSPQGNTEAFF.

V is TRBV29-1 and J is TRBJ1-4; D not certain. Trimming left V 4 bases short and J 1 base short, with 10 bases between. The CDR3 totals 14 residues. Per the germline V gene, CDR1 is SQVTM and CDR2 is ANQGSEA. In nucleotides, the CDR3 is TGCAGCGTTGCGGGAGGCGGAACTAATGAAAAACTGTTTTTT. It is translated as CSVAGGGTNEKLFF.

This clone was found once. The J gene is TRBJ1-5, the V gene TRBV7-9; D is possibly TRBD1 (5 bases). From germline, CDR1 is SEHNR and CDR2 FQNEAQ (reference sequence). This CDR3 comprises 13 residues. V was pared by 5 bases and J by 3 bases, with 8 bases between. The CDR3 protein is CASSRGDNQPQHF. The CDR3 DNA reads TGTGCCAGCAGCAGGGGCGACAATCAGCCCCAGCATTTT.

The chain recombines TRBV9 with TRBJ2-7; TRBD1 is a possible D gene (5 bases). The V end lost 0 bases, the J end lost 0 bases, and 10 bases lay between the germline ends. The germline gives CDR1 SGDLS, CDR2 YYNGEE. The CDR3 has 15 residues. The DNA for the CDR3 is TGTGCCAGCAGCGTAGGGGGCAGGACCTCCTACGAGCAGTACTTC. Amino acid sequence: CASSVGGRTSYEQYF.

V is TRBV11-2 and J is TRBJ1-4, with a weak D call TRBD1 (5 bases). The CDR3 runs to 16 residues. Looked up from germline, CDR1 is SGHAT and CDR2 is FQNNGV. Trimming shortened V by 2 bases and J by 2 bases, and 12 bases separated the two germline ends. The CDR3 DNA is TGTGCCAGCAGCTTATTCGGGGCGGCGACTAATGAAAAACTGTTTTTT. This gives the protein CASSLFGAATNEKLFF.

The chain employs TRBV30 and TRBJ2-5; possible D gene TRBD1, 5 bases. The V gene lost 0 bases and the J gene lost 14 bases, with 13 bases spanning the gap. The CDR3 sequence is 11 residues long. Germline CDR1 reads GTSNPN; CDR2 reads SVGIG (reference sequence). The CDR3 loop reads CAWSVQVDFYF. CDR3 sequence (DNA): TGTGCCTGGAGTGTACAGGTAGACTTTTACTTC.

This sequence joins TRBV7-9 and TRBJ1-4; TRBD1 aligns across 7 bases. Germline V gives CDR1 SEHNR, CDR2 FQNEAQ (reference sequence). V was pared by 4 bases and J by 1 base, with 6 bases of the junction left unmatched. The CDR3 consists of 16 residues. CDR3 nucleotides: TGTGCCAGCAGCTCTTTACGACAGGGAACTAATGAAAAACTGTTTTTT. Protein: CASSSLRQGTNEKLFF.

This CDR3 is CASSPLRYPATNEKLFF. CDR3 bases: TGTGCCAGTAGTCCACTACGGTACCCCGCAACTAATGAAAAACTGTTTTTT. The chain combines TRBV19 with TRBJ1-4, with D unclear. Looked up from germline, CDR1 is LNHDA and CDR2 is SQIVND (reference sequence). The CDR3 is 17 amino acids. The V end lost 5 bases, the J end lost 0 bases, and 16 bases lay between the germline ends.